The clone carrying this T cell receptor beta chain was found once. Its specificity is unknown. This record belongs to a study of Ad26.COV2.S vaccination and SARS-CoV-2 variants. In the study overall: By the intramuscular route, Ad26.COV2.S was given once, or twice 56 days apart. Study observations and caveats: Similar non-spike TCR breadth was seen in vaccine and placebo recipients.

The table came from immunoSEQ multiplex PCR; TCRdb's copy has only in-frame clones and leaves some out. Of around 370,000 clones in the sample, more than 75% were seen once. The treatment denotes: 15 to 20 received Ad26.COV2.S at low or high dose, single or two shots; about 5 received placebo; per-sample allocation not given. Sampling took place 63 days after the first vaccine or placebo injection. Cohort 1b enrolled adults aged 18-55 years in Boston. Vaccination used an Ad26 vector expressing Wuhan-strain SARS-CoV-2 spike. The V and J ends lost 1 base and 3 bases respectively, with 10 bases between them. The CDR3 contains 14 residues. The germline V gene has CDR1 SEHNR and CDR2 FQNEAQ (reference sequence).

The sequence came from a person aged 18-65 years who received the Ad26.COV2.S COVID-19 vaccine or a placebo. The chain combines TRBV7-9 with TRBJ2-7; TRBD1 might be the D (5 bases). Sequences were derived from peripheral blood, sampled in a trial of Ad26.COV2.S vaccine versus placebo. CDR3 DNA sequence: TGTGCCAGCAGCTTAGGACAGACCAACTACGAGCAGTACTTC. Its translation is CASSLGQTNYEQYF.